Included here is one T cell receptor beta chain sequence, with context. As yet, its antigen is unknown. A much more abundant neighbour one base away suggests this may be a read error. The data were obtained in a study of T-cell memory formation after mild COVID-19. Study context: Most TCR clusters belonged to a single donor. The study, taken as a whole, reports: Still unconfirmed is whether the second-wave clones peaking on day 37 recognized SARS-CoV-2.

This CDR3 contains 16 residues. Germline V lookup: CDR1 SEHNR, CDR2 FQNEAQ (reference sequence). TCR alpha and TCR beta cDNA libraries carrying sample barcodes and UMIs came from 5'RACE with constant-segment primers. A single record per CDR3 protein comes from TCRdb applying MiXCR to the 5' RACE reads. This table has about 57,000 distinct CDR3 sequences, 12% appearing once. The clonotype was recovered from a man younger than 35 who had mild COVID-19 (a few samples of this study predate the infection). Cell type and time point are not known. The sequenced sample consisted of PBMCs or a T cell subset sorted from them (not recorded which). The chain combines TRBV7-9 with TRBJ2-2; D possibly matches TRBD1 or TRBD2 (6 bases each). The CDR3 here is CASSMFTGANTVELFF. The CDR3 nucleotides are TGTGCCAGCAGCATGTTCACGGGGGCTAACACCGTGGAGCTGTTTTTT.